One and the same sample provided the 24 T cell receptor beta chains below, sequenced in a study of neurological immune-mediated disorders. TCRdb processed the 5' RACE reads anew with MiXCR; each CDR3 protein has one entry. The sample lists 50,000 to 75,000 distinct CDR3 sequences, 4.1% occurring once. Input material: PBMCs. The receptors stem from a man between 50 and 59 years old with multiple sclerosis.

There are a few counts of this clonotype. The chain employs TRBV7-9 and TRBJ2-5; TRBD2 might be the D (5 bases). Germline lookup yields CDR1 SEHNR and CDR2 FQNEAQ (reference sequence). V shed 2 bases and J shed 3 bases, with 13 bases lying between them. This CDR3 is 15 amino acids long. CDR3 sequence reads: CASSLTPRGKETQYF. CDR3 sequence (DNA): TGTGCCAGCAGCTTAACCCCTCGGGGTAAAGAGACCCAGTACTTC.

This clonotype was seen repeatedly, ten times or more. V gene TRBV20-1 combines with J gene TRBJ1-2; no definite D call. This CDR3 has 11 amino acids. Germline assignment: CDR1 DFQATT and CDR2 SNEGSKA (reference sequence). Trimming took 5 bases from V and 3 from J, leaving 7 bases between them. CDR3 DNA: TGCAGTGCTCGGAGGGACTATGGCTACACCTTC. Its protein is CSARRDYGYTF.

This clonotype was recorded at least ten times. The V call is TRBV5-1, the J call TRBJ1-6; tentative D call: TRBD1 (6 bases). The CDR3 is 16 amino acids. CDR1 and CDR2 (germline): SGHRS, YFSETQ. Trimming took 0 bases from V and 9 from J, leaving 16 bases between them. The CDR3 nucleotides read TGCGCCAGCAGCTTGGAGTTTTTTGGGGGCGCTTCACCCCTCCACTTT. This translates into CASSLEFFGGASPLHF.

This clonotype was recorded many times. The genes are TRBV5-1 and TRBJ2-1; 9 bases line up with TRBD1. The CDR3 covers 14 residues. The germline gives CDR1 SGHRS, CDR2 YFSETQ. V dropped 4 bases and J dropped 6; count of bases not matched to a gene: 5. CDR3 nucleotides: TGCGCCAGCAGCCCGGGACAGGGTTTCAATGAGCAGTTCTTC. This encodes CASSPGQGFNEQFF.

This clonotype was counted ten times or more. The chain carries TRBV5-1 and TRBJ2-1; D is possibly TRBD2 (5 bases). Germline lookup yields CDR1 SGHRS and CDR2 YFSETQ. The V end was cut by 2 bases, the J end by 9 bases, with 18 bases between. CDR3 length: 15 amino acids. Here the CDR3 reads CASSLTGYGFGEQFF. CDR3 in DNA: TGCGCCAGCAGCTTAACGGGGTACGGGTTCGGTGAGCAGTTCTTC.

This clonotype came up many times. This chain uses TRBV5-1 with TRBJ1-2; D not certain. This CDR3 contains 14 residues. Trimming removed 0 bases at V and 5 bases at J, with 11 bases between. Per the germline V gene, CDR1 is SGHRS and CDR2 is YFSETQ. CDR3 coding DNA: TGCGCCAGCAGCTTGGTGGAAGGATATTATGGCTACACCTTC. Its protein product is CASSLVEGYYGYTF.

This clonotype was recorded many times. The CDR3 loop reads CASSLKGNTEAFF. The CDR3 bases are TGCGCCAGCAGCTTAAAGGGGAACACTGAAGCTTTCTTT. This chain connects TRBV5-1 to TRBJ1-1; D remains unclear. CDR3 length: 13 amino acids. Germline V CDR1 and CDR2: SGHRS, YFSETQ. V was cut by 2 bases and J by 1 base, with 6 bases left in between.

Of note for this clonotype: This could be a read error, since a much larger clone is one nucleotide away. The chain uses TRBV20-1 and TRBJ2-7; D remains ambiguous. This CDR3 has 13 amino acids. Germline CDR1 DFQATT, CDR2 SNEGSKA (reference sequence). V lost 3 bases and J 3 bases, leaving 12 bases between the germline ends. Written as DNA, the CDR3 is TGCAGTGCTAGCAAACAGATAGGCTACGAGCAGTACTTC. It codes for CSASKQIGYEQYF.

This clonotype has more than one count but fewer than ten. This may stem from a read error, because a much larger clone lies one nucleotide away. CDR3 sequence reads: CASSASRGADTQYF. Written as DNA, the CDR3 is TGTGCCAGCAGCGCTTCTAGAGGAGCGGATACGCAGTATTTT. The chain is built from TRBV7-3 and TRBJ2-3; D uncertain. Germline loops: CDR1 SGHTA, CDR2 FQGTGA. CDR3 size: 14 residues. With 5 bases removed from V and 6 bases from J, the gap between germline ends came to 15 bases.

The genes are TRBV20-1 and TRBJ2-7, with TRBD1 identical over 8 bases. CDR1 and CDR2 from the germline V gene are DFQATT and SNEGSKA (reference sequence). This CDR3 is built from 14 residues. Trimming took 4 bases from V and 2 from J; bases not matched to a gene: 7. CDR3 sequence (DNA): TGCAGTGCTAAAATGGACAGGGCAACCTACGAGCAGTACGTC. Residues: CSAKMDRATYEQYV.

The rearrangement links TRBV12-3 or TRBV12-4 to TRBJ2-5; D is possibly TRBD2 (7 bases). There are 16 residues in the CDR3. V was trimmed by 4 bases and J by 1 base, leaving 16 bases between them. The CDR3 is CASSWLGGGRQETQYF. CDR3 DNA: TGTGCCAGCAGTTGGTTGGGCGGGGGCCGCCAAGAGACCCAGTACTTC.

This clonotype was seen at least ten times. The CDR3 nucleotides read TGCAGTGCTAGAGATGGAGGGTACAGTGGCTACACCTTC. Protein sequence: CSARDGGYSGYTF. The chain couples TRBV20-1 to TRBJ1-2, with D unclear. V was trimmed by 0 bases and J by 7 bases, leaving 12 bases between them. The CDR3 consists of 13 residues. CDR1 and CDR2 (germline): DFQATT, SNEGSKA (reference sequence).

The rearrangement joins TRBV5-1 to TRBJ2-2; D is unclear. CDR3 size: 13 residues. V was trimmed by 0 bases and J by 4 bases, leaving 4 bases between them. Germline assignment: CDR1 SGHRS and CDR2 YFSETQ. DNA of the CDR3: TGCGCCAGCAGCTTGGGGTCCACCGGGGAGCTGTTTTTT. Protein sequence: CASSLGSTGELFF.

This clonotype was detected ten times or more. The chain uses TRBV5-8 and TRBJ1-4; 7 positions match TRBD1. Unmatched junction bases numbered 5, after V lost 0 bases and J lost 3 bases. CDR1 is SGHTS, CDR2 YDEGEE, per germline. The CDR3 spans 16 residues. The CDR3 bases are TGTGCCAGCAGCTTGGGGGAACAGGGGTCTAATGAAAAACTGTTTTTT. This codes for CASSLGEQGSNEKLFF. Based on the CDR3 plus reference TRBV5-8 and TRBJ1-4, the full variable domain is EAGVTQSPTHLIKTRGQQATLRCSPISGHTSVYWYQQALGLGLQFLLWYDEGEERNRGNFPPRFSGRQFPNYSSELNVNALELEDSALYLCASSLGEQGSNEKLFFGSGTQLSVL.

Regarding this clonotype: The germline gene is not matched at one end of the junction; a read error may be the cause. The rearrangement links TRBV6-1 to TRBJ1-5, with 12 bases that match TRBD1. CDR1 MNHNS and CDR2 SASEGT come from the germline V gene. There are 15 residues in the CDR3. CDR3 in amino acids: CATSAGTGGLQPQNF. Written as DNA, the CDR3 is TGTGCCACCTCCGCCGGGACAGGGGGCCTTCAGCCCCAGAATTTT.

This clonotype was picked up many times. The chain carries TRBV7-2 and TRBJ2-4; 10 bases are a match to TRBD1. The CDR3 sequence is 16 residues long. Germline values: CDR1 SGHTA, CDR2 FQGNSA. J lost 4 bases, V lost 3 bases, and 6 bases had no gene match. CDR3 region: CASSLPPGQGKNIQYF. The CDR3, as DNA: TGTGCCAGCAGCTTGCCACCGGGACAGGGGAAAAACATTCAGTACTTC.

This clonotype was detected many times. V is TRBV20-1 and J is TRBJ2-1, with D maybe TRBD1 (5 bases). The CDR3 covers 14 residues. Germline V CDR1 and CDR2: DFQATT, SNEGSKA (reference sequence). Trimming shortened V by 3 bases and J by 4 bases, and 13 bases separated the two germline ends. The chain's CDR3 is CSASSGPGYNEQFF. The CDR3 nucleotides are TGCAGTGCTAGCTCAGGGCCTGGTTACAATGAGCAGTTCTTC.

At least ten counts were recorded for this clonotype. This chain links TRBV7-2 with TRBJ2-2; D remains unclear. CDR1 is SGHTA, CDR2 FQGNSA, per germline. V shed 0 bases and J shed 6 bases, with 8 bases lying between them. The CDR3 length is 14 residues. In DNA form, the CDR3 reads TGTGCCAGCAGCTTAGCCCTTCCTCCCGGGGAGCTGTTTTTT. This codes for CASSLALPPGELFF.

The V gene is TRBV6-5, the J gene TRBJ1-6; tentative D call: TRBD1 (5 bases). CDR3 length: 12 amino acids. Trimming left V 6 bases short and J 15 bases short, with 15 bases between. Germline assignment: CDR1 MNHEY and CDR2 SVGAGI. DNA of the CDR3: TGTGCCAGCAGCAGTCGACAGAGGGACCTCCACTTT. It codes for CASSSRQRDLHF.

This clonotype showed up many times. The CDR3 bases are TGTGCCAGCAGCACCCGACTAGCGGGGAACCAAGAGACCCAGTACTTC. Protein: CASSTRLAGNQETQYF. The chain uses TRBV3-1 and TRBJ2-5; 11 bases fit TRBD2. With V trimmed by 5 bases and J by 0 bases, 5 bases remained unmatched. This CDR3 spans 16 amino acids. Germline CDR1 reads LGHDT; CDR2 reads YNNKEL (reference sequence).

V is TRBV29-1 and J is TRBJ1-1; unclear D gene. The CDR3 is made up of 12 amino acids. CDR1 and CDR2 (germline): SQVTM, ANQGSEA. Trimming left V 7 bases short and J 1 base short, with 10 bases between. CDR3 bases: TGCAGCGCGACGGCCCCGAACACTGAAGCTTTCTTT. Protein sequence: CSATAPNTEAFF.

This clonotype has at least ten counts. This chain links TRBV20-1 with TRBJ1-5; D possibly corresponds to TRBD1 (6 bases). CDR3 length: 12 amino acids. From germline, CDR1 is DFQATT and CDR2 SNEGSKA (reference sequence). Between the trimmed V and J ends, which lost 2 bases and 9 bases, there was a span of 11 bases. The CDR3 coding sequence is TGCAGTGCTAGAATACAGGGAGGGCCCCAGCATTTT. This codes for CSARIQGGPQHF.

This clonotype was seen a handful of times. The CDR3 loop is CASSLPGLAGDTDTQYF. The CDR3 coding sequence is TGTGCCAGCAGCCTCCCCGGACTAGCGGGGGACACAGATACGCAGTATTTT. The chain recombines TRBV3-1 with TRBJ2-3; 13 bases match TRBD2. Germline CDR1 reads LGHDT; CDR2 reads YNNKEL (reference sequence). CDR3 length: 17 residues. V gave up 4 bases and J gave up 2 bases; unmatched junction bases: 6.

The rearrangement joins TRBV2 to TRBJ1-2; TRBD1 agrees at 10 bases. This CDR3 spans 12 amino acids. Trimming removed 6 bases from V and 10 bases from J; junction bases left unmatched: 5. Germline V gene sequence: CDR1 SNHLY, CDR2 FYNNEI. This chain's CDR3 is CASRGTGAHYTF. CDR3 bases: TGTGCCAGCAGAGGGACAGGGGCTCACTACACCTTC.